Each of the 4 T cell receptor beta chains below was sequenced from the same sample in a study of blood T cell repertoires in COVID-19. Assay used: immunoSEQ multiplex PCR; TCRdb lists only in-frame clones, some missing. The sample holds approximately 400,000 clones, 88% seen once. Sequencing was carried out using peripheral blood. These receptors were obtained from a woman aged 45-65 years with COVID-19, enrolled during active disease.

This clone was seen a few times. The chain uses TRBV6-5 and TRBJ2-7; D remains unclear. Germline V CDR1 and CDR2: MNHEY, SVGAGI. This CDR3 is built from 14 residues. V lost 8 bases and J 0 bases, leaving 14 bases between the germline ends. The CDR3 here is CASLTPGGSYEQYF. The CDR3 DNA is TGTGCCAGCCTAACTCCGGGTGGCTCCTACGAGCAGTACTTC.

The rearrangement uses TRBV5-4 and TRBJ2-5; D perhaps matches TRBD1 (5 bases). The CDR3 is made up of 14 amino acids. The germline V and J ends were trimmed by 1 base and 3 bases, with 10 bases remaining between them. Germline CDR1 reads SGHNT; CDR2 reads YYREEE (reference sequence). CDR3 residues: CASSLQLGEETQYF. The CDR3 DNA reads TGTGCCAGCAGCTTGCAGTTAGGGGAAGAGACCCAGTACTTC.

This clone was seen a few times. Other DNA sequences within the sample encode an identical CDR3. The chain recombines TRBV7-9 with TRBJ2-2, with D uncertain. The CDR3 length is 13 residues. CDR1 and CDR2 (germline): SEHNR, FQNEAQ (reference sequence). Trimming took 5 bases from V and 1 from J, leaving 5 bases between them. CDR3 region: CASSLRNTGELFF. CDR3 nucleotide sequence: TGTGCCAGCAGCCTCAGGAACACCGGGGAGCTGTTTTTT.

The chain employs TRBV5-1 and TRBJ1-1; D may be TRBD1 (6 bases). This CDR3 has 15 amino acids. Trimming left V 5 bases short and J 4 bases short, with 18 bases between. Germline V gene data show CDR1 as SGHRS and CDR2 as YFSETQ. In nucleotides, the CDR3 is TGCGCCAGCAGGCCTCTACAGGGCTCGGGCACTGAAGCTTTCTTT. This translates into CASRPLQGSGTEAFF.